This record looks at one TCR beta chain sequence and its context. Its target is unknown. Only in-frame clones appear in the TCRdb table, and some are missing; sequencing was by immunoSEQ multiplex PCR. The sample holds 95,000 to 150,000 clones, roughly 84% seen once. These data originate in a study of T cell responses to AZD1222 COVID-19 vaccine. Study-wide background: Doses given second, at about 4 or about 12 weeks, were pooled. Findings and limits, study-wide: The peak T cell response came first, and repertoires were sampled only after it. CD4 TCRs linked to vaccination spanned spike, dominating at 160-218 and 743-854. Rises in breadth and depth of Spike-specific TCRs came after two AZD1222 doses.

The CDR3 loop spans 13 amino acids. V was clipped by 0 bases and J by 11 bases, with 13 bases between them. CDR1 and CDR2 from the germline V gene are MNHEY and SVGAGI. This TCR derives from an adult in good health. The sample here was peripheral blood, taken on day 0 of AZD1222 vaccination. The rearrangement uses TRBV6-5 and TRBJ1-1; D not resolved. This CDR3 is CASSYSTRTTAFF. Written as DNA, the CDR3 is TGTGCCAGCAGTTACTCGACGCGAACCACGGCTTTCTTT.